This TCR beta chain is from a study of CD8 T cells in ankylosing spondylitis. Libraries of TCR beta came from quantitative 5'-RACE with molecular barcodes. TCRdb recomputed calls from the 5' RACE reads with MiXCR, one row per CDR3 protein. The table shows approximately 150,000 distinct CDR3 sequences, with 9.5% to 10% occurring only once. This clonotype was found a few times. The CDR3 loop spans 14 amino acids. Germline V gene sequence: CDR1 SGDLS, CDR2 YYNGEE. V lost 3 bases and J lost 2; bases outside the gene matches: 5. Specimen: blood, either unsorted or a sorted T cell fraction (not recorded which). This TCR derives from a female donor with ankylosing spondylitis or in good health (not recorded which). The chain is built from TRBV9 and TRBJ2-7, with 7 bases matching TRBD1. The CDR3 reads CASSGRDSPYEQYF. The CDR3 DNA is TGTGCCAGCAGCGGCCGGGACAGTCCCTACGAGCAGTACTTC.